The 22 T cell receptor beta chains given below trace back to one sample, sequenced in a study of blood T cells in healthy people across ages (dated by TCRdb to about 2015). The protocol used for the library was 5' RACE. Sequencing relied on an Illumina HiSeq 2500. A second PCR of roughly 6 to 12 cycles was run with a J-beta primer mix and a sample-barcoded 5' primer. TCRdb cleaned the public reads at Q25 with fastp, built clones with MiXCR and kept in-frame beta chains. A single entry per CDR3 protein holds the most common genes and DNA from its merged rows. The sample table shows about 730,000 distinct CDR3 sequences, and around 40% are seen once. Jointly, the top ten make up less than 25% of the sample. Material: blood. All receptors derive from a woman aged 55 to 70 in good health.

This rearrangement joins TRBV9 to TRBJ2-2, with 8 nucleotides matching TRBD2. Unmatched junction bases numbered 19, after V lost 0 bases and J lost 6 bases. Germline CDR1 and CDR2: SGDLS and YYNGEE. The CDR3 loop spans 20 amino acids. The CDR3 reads CASSVALSPRAGGEAGELFF. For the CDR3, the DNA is TGTGCCAGCAGCGTAGCTCTTTCTCCGAGGGCGGGAGGAGAGGCCGGGGAGCTGTTTTTT.

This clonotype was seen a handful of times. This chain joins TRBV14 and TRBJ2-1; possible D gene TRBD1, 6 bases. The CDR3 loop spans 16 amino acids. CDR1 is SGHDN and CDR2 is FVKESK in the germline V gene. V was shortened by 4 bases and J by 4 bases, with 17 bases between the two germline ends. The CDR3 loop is CASSRYRVGPYNEQFF. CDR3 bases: TGTGCCAGCAGCCGGTACAGGGTAGGTCCATACAATGAGCAGTTCTTC. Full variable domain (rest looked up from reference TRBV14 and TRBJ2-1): EAGVTQFPSHSVIEKGQTVTLRCDPISGHDNLYWYRRVMGKEIKFLLHFVKESKQDESGMPNNRFLAERTGGTYSTLKVQPAELEDSGVYFCASSRYRVGPYNEQFFGPGTRLTVL.

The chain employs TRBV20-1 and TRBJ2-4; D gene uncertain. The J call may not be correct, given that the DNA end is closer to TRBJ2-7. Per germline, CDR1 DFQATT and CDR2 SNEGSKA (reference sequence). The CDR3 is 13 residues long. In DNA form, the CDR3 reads TGCAGTGCTAGTTGGGATTCTCGCTACGAGCAGTACTTC. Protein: CSASWDSRYEQYF.

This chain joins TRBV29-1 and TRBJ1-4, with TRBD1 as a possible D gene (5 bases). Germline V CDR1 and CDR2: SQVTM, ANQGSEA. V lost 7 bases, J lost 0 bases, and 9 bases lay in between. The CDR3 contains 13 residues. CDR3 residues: CSAQESTNEKLFF. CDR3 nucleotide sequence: TGCAGCGCACAGGAGTCAACTAATGAAAAACTGTTTTTT.

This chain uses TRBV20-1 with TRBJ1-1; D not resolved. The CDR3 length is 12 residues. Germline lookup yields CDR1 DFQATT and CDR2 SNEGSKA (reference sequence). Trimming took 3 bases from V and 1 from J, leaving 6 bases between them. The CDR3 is CSASTRNTEAFF. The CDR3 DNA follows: TGCAGTGCTAGCACCAGGAACACTGAAGCTTTCTTT.

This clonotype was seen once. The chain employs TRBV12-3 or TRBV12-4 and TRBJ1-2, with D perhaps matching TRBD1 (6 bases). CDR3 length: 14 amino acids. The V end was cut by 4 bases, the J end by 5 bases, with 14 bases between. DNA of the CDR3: TGTGCCAGCAGTTCCCGGACAGAGGGGTATGGCTACACCTTC. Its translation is CASSSRTEGYGYTF.

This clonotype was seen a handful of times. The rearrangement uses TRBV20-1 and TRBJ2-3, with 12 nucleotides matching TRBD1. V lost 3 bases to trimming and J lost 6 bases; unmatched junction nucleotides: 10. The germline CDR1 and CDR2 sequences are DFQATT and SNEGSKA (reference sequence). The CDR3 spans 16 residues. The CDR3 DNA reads TGCAGTGCTAGCTCCCGGGACAGGGGGCGGAGGGATACGCAGTATTTT. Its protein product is CSASSRDRGRRDTQYF.

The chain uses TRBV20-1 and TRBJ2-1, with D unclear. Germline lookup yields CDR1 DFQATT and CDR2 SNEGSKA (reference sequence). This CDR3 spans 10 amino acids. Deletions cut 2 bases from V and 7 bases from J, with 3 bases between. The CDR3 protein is CSARWNEQFF. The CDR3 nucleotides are TGCAGTGCTAGATGGAATGAGCAGTTCTTC.

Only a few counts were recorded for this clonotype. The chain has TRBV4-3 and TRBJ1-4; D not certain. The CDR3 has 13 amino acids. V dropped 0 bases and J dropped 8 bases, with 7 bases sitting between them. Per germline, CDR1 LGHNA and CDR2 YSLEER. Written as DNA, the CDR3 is TGCGCCAGCAGCCAAGAGGCGGGGGAAAAACTGTTTTTT. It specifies CASSQEAGEKLFF.

The CDR3 region has the DNA TGCAGTGCTAGTAAGCGGGATGACGAGCAGTTCTTC. Amino acid sequence: CSASKRDDEQFF. This chain connects TRBV20-1 to TRBJ2-1; TRBD2 matches 7 bases. The CDR3 is 12 amino acids. Germline trimming cut 3 bases from V and 10 bases from J; bases unmatched to any gene: 6. Germline V gives CDR1 DFQATT, CDR2 SNEGSKA (reference sequence).

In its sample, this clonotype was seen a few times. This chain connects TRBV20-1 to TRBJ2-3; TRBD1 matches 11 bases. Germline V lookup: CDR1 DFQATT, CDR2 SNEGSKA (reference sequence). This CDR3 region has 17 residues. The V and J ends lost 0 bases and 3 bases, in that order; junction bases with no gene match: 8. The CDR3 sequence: CSARERTGGGGTDTQYF. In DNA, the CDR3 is TGCAGTGCTAGAGAGAGGACAGGGGGCGGTGGTACAGATACGCAGTATTTT.

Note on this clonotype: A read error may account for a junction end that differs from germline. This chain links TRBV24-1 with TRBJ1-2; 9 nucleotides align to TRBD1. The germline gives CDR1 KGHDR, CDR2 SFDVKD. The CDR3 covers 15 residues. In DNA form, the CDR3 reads TGTGCCCCCAGTGACATACAGGGGGCGAGTTATGGCTACACCTTC. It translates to CAPSDIQGASYGYTF.

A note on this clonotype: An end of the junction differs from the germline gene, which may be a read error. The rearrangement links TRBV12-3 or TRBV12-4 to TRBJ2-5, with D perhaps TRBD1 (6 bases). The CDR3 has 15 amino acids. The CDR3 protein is CANSLLQGLGETQYF. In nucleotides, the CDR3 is TGTGCCAACAGTTTGTTACAGGGCCTTGGGGAGACCCAGTACTTC.

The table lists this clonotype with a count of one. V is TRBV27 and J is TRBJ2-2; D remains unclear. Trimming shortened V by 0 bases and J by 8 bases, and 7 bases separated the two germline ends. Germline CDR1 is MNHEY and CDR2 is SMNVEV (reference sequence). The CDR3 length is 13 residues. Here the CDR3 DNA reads TGTGCCAGCAGTTTATCGTTTGGGGGGGAGCTGTTTTTT. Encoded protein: CASSLSFGGELFF.

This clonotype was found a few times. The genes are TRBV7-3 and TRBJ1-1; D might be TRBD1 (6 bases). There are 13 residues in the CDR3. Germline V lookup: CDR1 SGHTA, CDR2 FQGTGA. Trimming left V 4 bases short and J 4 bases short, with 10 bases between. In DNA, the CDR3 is TGTGCCAGCAGCTCCCAGGGGCCCACTGAAGCTTTCTTT. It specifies CASSSQGPTEAFF.

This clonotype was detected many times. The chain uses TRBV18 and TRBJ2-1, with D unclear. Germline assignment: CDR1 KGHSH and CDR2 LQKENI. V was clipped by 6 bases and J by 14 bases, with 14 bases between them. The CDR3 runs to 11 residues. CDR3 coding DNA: TGTGCCAGCTCGCTTGGGCATCCGGAGTTCTTC. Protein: CASSLGHPEFF.

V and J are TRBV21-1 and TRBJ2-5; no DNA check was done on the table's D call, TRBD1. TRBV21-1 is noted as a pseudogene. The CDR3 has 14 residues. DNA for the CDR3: TGTGCCAGCAGCAAATCCGGGGTGCGGGAGACCCAGTACTTC. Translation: CASSKSGVRETQYF.

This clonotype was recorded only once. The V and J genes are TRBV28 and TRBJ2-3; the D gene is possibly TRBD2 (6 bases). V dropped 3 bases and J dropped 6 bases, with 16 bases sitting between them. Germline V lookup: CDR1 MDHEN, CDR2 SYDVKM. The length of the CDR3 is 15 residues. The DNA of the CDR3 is TGTGCCAGCAGTTTTTTTATCGGGGGTGTGGATACGCAGTATTTT. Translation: CASSFFIGGVDTQYF.

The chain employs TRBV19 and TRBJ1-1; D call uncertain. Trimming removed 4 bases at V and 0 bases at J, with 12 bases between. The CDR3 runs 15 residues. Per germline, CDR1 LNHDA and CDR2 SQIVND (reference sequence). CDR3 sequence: CASSKDGTMNTEAFF. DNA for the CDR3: TGTGCCAGTAGTAAGGACGGAACAATGAACACTGAAGCTTTCTTT.

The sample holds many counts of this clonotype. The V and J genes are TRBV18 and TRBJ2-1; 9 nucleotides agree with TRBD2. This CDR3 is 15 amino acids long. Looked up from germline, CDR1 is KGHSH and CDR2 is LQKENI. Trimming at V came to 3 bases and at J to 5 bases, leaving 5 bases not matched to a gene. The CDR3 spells CASSPTSGWDNEQFF. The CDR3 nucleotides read TGTGCCAGCTCACCCACTAGCGGGTGGGACAATGAGCAGTTCTTC. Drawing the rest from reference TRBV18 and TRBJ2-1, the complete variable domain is NAGVMQNPRHLVRRRGQEARLRCSPMKGHSHVYWYRQLPEEGLKFMVYLQKENIIDESGMPKERFSAEFPKEGPSILRIQQVVRGDSAAYFCASSPTSGWDNEQFFGPGTRLTVL.

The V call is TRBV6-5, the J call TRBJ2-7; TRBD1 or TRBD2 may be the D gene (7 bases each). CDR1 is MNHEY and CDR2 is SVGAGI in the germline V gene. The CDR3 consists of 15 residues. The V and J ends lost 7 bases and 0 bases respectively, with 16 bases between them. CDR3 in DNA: TGTGCCAGCAAGCCGGGGGGACAGAGCTCCTACGAGCAGTACTTC. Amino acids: CASKPGGQSSYEQYF.

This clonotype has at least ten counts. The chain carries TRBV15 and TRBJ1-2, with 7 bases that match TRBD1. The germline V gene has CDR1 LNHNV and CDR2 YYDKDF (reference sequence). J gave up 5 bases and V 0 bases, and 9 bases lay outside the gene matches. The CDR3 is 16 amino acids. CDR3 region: CATSRDTAGGRYGYTF. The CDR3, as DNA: TGTGCCACCAGCAGAGATACGGCAGGGGGAAGGTATGGCTACACCTTC.